This T cell receptor beta chain stems from a study of blood T cell repertoires in COVID-19. Looking at the study overall: Nucleic acid was either cDNA or gDNA, and it came from T cells, B-cell-depleted T cells, or PBMCs.

Per the original methods: Using reference gene primer amplification, nucleated cell counts were estimated. Method: immunoSEQ multiplex PCR; TCRdb's copy keeps in-frame clones and lacks some. That table supplies the V and J calls and clone size; D and trimming were determined from the DNA. The sample includes 150,000 or so clones, 84% seen only once; the top ten take around 7.6%. The TCR sequence derives from a man aged 40-50 years who had recovered from COVID-19. The sample comprised peripheral blood.

This chain's CDR3 is CASSFSQRERSEQYF. Written as DNA, the CDR3 is TGTGCCAGCAGCTTTTCGCAGCGGGAACGGAGCGAGCAGTACTTC. The rearrangement joins TRBV5-6 to TRBJ2-7, with 7 bases that match TRBD2. This CDR3 is built from 15 residues. Germline V gene lookup returns CDR1 SGHDT and CDR2 YYEEEE. V lost 2 bases and J lost 6; bases outside the gene matches: 11. Using reference TRBV5-6 and TRBJ2-7 for the parts outside the CDR3, the full variable domain is DAGVTQSPTHLIKTRGQQVTLRCSPKSGHDTVSWYQQALGQGPQFIFQYYEEEERQRGNFPDRFSGHQFPNYSSELNVNALLLGDSALYLCASSFSQRERSEQYFGPGTRLTVT.